The 10 T cell receptor beta chains below come from one sample, sequenced in a study of T cells in Graves' hyperthyroidism and ophthalmopathy. Amplified TCR beta CDR3 regions came from RNA transcripts. A first-round RT-PCR of the TCR CDR3 used the HTBI primer set. TCRdb redid the calling of the multiplex PCR reads with MiXCR, one entry per CDR3 protein. This table holds almost 500,000 distinct CDR3 sequences, about 20% found once. Sample: blood. The receptors here all came from a woman between 65 and 79 years old with Graves' ophthalmopathy.

This clonotype appeared a few times. The chain joins TRBV15 to TRBJ2-7; D possibly uses TRBD1 or TRBD2 (5 bases each). This CDR3 spans 16 amino acids. The V gene's germline CDR1 is LNHNV and CDR2 YYDKDF (reference sequence). Trimming left V 2 bases short and J 4 bases short, with 18 bases between. CDR3 DNA sequence: TGTGCCACCAGCAGACGGGGTGAGGGACGTGGGTACGAGCAGTACTTC. Residues: CATSRRGEGRGYEQYF.

This clonotype was detected many times. V usage is TRBV20-1 and J usage is TRBJ1-2, with a tentative D call TRBD1 (5 bases). Germline lookup yields CDR1 DFQATT and CDR2 SNEGSKA (reference sequence). V was shortened by 1 base and J by 4 bases, with 10 bases between the two germline ends. The CDR3 is made up of 13 amino acids. The CDR3 sequence: CSARAGAAYGYTF. CDR3 coding DNA: TGCAGTGCTAGAGCTGGGGCCGCCTATGGCTACACCTTC.

The CDR3 reads CASSPGANNQPQHF. CDR3 nucleotide sequence: TGTGCCAGCAGCCCAGGTGCAAACAATCAGCCCCAGCATTTT. This sequence joins TRBV7-9 and TRBJ1-5; D remains unclear. This CDR3 spans 14 amino acids. The germline V gene has CDR1 SEHNR and CDR2 FQNEAQ (reference sequence). Trimming removed 5 bases at V and 3 bases at J, with 11 bases between.

The chain links TRBV27 to TRBJ2-7; 7 bases agree with TRBD1. Germline V gene data show CDR1 as MNHEY and CDR2 as SMNVEV (reference sequence). This CDR3 has 14 amino acids. J gave up 2 bases and V 4 bases, and 5 bases lay outside the gene matches. The CDR3 sequence: CASSSRGQTYEQYF. The CDR3 DNA reads as TGTGCCAGCAGTTCCAGGGGACAGACCTACGAGCAGTACTTC.

This clonotype was picked up a small number of times. DNA of the CDR3: TGTGCCAGCAGTTACTCGTCCAAAGCGGGGCGGGAGGGCCCCAACGAGCAGTACTTC. Protein sequence: CASSYSSKAGREGPNEQYF. The chain carries TRBV6-6 and TRBJ2-7, with 9 bases identical to TRBD2. The CDR3 is made up of 19 amino acids. CDR1 MNHNY and CDR2 SVGAGI come from the germline V gene (reference sequence). V shed 0 bases, J shed 5 bases, and the junction held 17 bases outside the gene matches.

This clonotype was recorded once. The chain combines TRBV5-1 with TRBJ2-7; 11 bases line up with TRBD1. V trimming: 0 bases; J trimming: 7 bases; junction bases outside the gene matches: 12. Germline V gene sequence: CDR1 SGHRS, CDR2 YFSETQ. The CDR3 totals 17 residues. CDR3 protein: CASSLGQGTGGTGEQYF. Written as DNA, the CDR3 is TGCGCCAGCAGCTTGGGCCAGGGGACAGGGGGAACGGGGGAGCAGTACTTC.

This clonotype was seen only a few times. V and J are TRBV20-1 and TRBJ2-7; D not certain. The CDR3 runs 13 residues. The germline V and J ends were trimmed by 6 bases and 4 bases, with 16 bases remaining between them. CDR1 is DFQATT and CDR2 is SNEGSKA in the germline V gene (reference sequence). The CDR3 region has the DNA TGCAGTGCCACTCGTGGTGGGCTATACGAGCAGTACTTC. This encodes CSATRGGLYEQYF.

The table lists this clonotype with a few counts. This sequence joins TRBV29-1 and TRBJ2-1; D gene unclear. This CDR3 spans 12 amino acids. Per germline, CDR1 SQVTM and CDR2 ANQGSEA. V was trimmed by 1 base and J by 6 bases, leaving 7 bases between them. Written as DNA, the CDR3 is TGCAGCGTTGAAGCAGGCCCCAATGAGCAGTTCTTC. Encoded protein: CSVEAGPNEQFF.

In this sample, this clonotype turned up a few times. The chain uses TRBV12-3 or TRBV12-4 and TRBJ2-7; 7 bases line up with TRBD1. The CDR3 runs to 14 residues. V trimming: 5 bases; J trimming: 3 bases; junction bases outside the gene matches: 7. The CDR3 spells CASSPGTVNYEQYF. The CDR3 DNA reads TGTGCCAGCAGTCCCGGGACAGTAAACTACGAGCAGTACTTC.

There are a few counts of this clonotype. This chain uses TRBV20-1 with TRBJ2-7, with 11 positions matching TRBD2. V lost 3 bases, J lost 0 bases, and 4 bases stayed unmatched. Germline V gives CDR1 DFQATT, CDR2 SNEGSKA (reference sequence). The CDR3 has 15 residues. CDR3 nucleotide sequence: TGCAGTGCTAGTCTAGCGGGAGGCAACTCCTACGAGCAGTACTTC. Translating gives CSASLAGGNSYEQYF.